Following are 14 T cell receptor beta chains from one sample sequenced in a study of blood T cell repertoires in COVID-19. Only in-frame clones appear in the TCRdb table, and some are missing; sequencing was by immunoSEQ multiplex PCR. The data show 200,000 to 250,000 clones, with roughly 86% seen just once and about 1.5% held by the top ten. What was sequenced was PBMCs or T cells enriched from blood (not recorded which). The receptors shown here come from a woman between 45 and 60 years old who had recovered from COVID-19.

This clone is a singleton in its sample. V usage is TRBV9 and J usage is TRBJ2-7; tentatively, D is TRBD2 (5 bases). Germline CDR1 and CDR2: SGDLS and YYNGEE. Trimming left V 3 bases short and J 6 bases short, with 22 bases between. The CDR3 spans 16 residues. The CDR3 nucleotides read TGTGCCAGCAGCGCCTCGACTATCTCAACGACCACCGAGCAGTACTTC. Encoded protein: CASSASTISTTTEQYF. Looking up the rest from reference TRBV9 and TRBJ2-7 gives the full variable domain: DSGVTQTPKHLITATGQRVTLRCSPRSGDLSVYWYQQSLDQGLQFLIQYYNGEERAKGNILERFSAQQFPDLHSELNLSSLELGDSALYFCASSASTISTTTEQYFGPGTRLTVT.

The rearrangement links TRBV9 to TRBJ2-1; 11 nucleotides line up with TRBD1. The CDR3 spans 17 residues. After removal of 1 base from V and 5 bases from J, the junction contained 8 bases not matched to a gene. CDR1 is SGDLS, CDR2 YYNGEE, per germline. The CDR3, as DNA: TGTGCCAGCAGCGTAAGTTTTATGGGACAGGGGGACAATGAGCAGTTCTTC. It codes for CASSVSFMGQGDNEQFF. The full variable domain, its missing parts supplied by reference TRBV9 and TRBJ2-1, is DSGVTQTPKHLITATGQRVTLRCSPRSGDLSVYWYQQSLDQGLQFLIQYYNGEERAKGNILERFSAQQFPDLHSELNLSSLELGDSALYFCASSVSFMGQGDNEQFFGPGTRLTVL.

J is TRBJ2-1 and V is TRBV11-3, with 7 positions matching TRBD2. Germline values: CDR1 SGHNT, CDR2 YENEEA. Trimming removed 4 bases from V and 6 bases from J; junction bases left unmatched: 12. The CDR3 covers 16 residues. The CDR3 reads CASSSGAGLAANEQFF. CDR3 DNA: TGTGCCAGCAGCTCGGGAGCGGGATTGGCCGCCAATGAGCAGTTCTTC.

The CDR3 protein is CASSQVDRGYGYTF. CDR3 sequence (DNA): TGCGCCAGCAGCCAGGTAGACAGGGGCTATGGCTACACCTTC. The chain joins TRBV4-1 to TRBJ1-2; 8 nucleotides align to TRBD1. J was trimmed by 4 bases and V by 3 bases; bases with no gene match: 4. The CDR3 is 14 residues long. Germline V lookup: CDR1 MGHRA, CDR2 YSYEKL.

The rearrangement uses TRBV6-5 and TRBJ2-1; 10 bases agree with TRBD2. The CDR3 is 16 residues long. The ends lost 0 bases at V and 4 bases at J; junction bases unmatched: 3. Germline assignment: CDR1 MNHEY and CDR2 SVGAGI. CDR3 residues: CASSYSASGSYNEQFF. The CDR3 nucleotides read TGTGCCAGCAGTTACTCGGCTAGCGGGAGTTACAATGAGCAGTTCTTC.

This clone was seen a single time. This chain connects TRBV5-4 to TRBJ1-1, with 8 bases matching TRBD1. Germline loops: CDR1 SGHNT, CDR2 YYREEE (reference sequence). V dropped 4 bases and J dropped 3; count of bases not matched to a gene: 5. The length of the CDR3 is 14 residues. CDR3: CASSRQGLDTEAFF. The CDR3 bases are TGTGCCAGCAGCCGACAGGGGTTGGACACTGAAGCTTTCTTT. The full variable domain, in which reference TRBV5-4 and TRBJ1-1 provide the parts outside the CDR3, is ETGVTQSPTHLIKTRGQQVTLRCSSQSGHNTVSWYQQALGQGPQFIFQYYREEENGRGNFPPRFSGLQFPNYSSELNVNALELDDSALYLCASSRQGLDTEAFFGQGTRLTVV.

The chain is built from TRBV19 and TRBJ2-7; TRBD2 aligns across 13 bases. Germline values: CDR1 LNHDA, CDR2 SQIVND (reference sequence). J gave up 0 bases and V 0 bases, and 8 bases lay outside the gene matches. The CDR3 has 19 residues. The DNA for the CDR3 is TGTGCCAGTAGTATAGAGGCAGGACTAGCGGGAGAAAGCTCCTACGAGCAGTACTTC. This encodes CASSIEAGLAGESSYEQYF. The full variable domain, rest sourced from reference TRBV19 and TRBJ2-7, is DGGITQSPKYLFRKEGQNVTLSCEQNLNHDAMYWYRQDPGQGLRLIYYSQIVNDFQKGDIAEGYSVSREKKESFPLTVTSAQKNPTAFYLCASSIEAGLAGESSYEQYFGPGTRLTVT.

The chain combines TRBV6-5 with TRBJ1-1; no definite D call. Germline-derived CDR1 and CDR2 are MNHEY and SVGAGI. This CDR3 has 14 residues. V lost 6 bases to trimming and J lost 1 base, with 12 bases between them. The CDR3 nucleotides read TGTGCCAGCAGCGTACAATATTGGAACACTGAAGCTTTCTTT. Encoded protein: CASSVQYWNTEAFF.

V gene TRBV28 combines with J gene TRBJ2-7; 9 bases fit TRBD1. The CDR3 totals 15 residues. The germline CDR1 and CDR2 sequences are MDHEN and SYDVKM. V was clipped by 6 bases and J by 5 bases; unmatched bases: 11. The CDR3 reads CASRAGTGSGNEQYF. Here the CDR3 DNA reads TGTGCCAGCAGAGCCGGGACAGGGTCCGGGAACGAGCAGTACTTC.

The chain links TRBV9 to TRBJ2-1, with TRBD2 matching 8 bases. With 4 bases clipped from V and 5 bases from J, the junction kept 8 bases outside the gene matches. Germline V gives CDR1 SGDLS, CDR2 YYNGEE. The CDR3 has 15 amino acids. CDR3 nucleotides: TGTGCCAGCAGCCCTCGGACTAGCCCAAACAATGAGCAGTTCTTC. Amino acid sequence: CASSPRTSPNNEQFF. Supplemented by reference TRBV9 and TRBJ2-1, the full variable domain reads DSGVTQTPKHLITATGQRVTLRCSPRSGDLSVYWYQQSLDQGLQFLIQYYNGEERAKGNILERFSAQQFPDLHSELNLSSLELGDSALYFCASSPRTSPNNEQFFGPGTRLTVL.

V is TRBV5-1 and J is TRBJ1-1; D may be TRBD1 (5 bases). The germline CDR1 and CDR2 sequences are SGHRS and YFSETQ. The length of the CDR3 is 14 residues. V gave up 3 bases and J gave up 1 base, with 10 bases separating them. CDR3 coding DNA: TGCGCCAGCAGCTCCGGGACTAAGAACACTGAAGCTTTCTTT. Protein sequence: CASSSGTKNTEAFF.

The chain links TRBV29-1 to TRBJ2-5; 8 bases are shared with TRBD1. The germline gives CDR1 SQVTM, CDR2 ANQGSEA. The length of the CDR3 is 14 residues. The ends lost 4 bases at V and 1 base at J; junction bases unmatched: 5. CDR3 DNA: TGCAGCGTTGGTTCCAGGGGGCCCCAAGAGACCCAGTACTTC. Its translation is CSVGSRGPQETQYF.

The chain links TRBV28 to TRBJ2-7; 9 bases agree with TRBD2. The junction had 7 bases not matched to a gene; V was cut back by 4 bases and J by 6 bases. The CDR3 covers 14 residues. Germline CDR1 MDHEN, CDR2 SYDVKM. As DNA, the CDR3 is TGTGCCAGCAGTTCCCTGGATAGCGGGAGCGAGCAGTACTTC. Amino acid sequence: CASSSLDSGSEQYF.

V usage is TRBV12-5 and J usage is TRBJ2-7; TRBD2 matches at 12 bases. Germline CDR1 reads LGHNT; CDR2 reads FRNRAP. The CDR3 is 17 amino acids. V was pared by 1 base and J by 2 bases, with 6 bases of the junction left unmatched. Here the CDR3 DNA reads TGTGCTAGTGGTTTGGCAACTAGCGGGAGGACGACCTACGAGCAGTACTTC. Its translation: CASGLATSGRTTYEQYF.